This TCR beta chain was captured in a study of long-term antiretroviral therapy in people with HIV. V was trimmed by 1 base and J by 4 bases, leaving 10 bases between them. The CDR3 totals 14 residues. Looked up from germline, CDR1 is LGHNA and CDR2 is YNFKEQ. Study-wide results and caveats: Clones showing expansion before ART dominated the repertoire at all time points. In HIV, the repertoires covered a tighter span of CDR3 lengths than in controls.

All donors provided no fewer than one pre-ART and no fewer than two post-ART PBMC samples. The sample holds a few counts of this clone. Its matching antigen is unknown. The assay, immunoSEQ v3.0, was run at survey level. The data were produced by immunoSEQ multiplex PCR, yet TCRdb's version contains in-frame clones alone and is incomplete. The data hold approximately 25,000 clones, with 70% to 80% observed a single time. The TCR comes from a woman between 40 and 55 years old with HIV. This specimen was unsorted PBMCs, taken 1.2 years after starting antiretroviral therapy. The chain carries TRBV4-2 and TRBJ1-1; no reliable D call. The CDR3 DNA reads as TGTGCCAGCAGCCAAGCCCCGGGGAGCACTGAAGCTTTCTTT. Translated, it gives CASSQAPGSTEAFF.